This entry lists 20 T cell receptor beta chains sequenced from one sample in a study of shared clonotypes between healthy human individuals. Measured with immunoSEQ multiplex PCR; TCRdb has only the in-frame clones, and not every one. The sample yields about 1 million clones, approximately 68% seen once. Sequencing was performed on memory CD4+ T cells sorted from blood. Subset given: CD45RA-negative fraction. These receptors were obtained from a man aged 18 to 30 in good health.

This clone was detected a few times. J is TRBJ2-1 and V is TRBV14; 12 bases are shared with TRBD2. V was clipped by 0 bases and J by 10 bases; unmatched bases: 10. The germline V gene encodes CDR1 SGHDN and CDR2 FVKESK. The CDR3 is made up of 17 amino acids. The CDR3 is CASSQDLLAGGLDEQFF. The CDR3 nucleotides read TGTGCCAGCAGCCAAGATCTCCTAGCGGGGGGGCTTGACGAGCAGTTCTTC.

J is TRBJ2-4 and V is TRBV4-3, with D perhaps assigned TRBD1 or TRBD2 (5 bases each). V was pared by 5 bases and J by 5 bases, with 16 bases between. Germline V gives CDR1 LGHNA, CDR2 YSLEER. This CDR3 has 15 amino acids. The CDR3 DNA is TGCGCCAGCAGCTCAGACGGGGACGGAGAAAACATTCAGTACTTC. This translates into CASSSDGDGENIQYF.

This rearrangement joins TRBV29-1 to TRBJ2-3, with D perhaps TRBD2 (5 bases). Per the germline V gene, CDR1 is SQVTM and CDR2 is ANQGSEA. The CDR3 covers 12 residues. V lost 3 bases and J 4 bases, leaving 8 bases between the germline ends. The CDR3 DNA follows: TGCAGCGTTGAGCCCGGGGCAGATACGCAGTATTTT. Its translation is CSVEPGADTQYF.

This clone occurred a few times. The V and J genes are TRBV11-3 and TRBJ2-1; D is unclear. The V and J ends lost 0 bases and 13 bases respectively, with 10 bases between them. This CDR3 spans 12 amino acids. CDR1 and CDR2 (germline): SGHNT, YENEEA. The CDR3 region has the DNA TGTGCCAGCAGCTTAGAGTTTGGGAAACAGTTCTTC. It is translated as CASSLEFGKQFF.

The chain carries TRBV4-2 and TRBJ1-6, with 11 bases that match TRBD1. Trimming took 5 bases from V and 9 from J; bases not matched to a gene: 3. The CDR3 sequence is 14 residues long. Germline CDR1 and CDR2: LGHNA and YNFKEQ. CDR3 in DNA: TGTGCCAGCAGCTTGGACAGGGGGCGTTCACCCCTCCACTTT. It yields the protein CASSLDRGRSPLHF.

The V call is TRBV30, the J call TRBJ2-3; D is uncertain. CDR3 length: 12 amino acids. The V gene's germline CDR1 is GTSNPN and CDR2 SVGIG (reference sequence). Trimming took off 2 bases at V and 2 bases at J, with 5 bases between the two ends. CDR3 nucleotides: TGTGCCTGGAGTCCCGACACAGATACGCAGTATTTT. This gives the protein CAWSPDTDTQYF.

This clone was picked up one time. The rearrangement joins TRBV27 to TRBJ1-1; 7 nucleotides agree with TRBD1. CDR1 MNHEY and CDR2 SMNVEV come from the germline V gene (reference sequence). This CDR3 spans 14 amino acids. The V and J ends lost 6 bases and 0 bases, in that order; junction bases with no gene match: 4. In DNA, the CDR3 is TGTGCCAGCAGATGGGGACAGATGAACACTGAAGCTTTCTTT. It translates to CASRWGQMNTEAFF.

The chain uses TRBV6-6 and TRBJ2-7; D possibly corresponds to TRBD1 (6 bases). Germline CDR1 is MNHNY and CDR2 is SVGAGI (reference sequence). The CDR3 covers 15 residues. V was shortened by 6 bases and J by 6 bases, with 21 bases between the two germline ends. This CDR3 reads CASSRKTTGLGEQYF. CDR3 nucleotide sequence: TGTGCCAGCAGCCGAAAAACGACAGGTTTAGGCGAGCAGTACTTC.

The V call is TRBV7-9, the J call TRBJ2-3, with 8 bases aligning to TRBD2. Trimming took 2 bases from V and 0 from J; bases not matched to a gene: 4. CDR1 is SEHNR and CDR2 is FQNEAQ in the germline V gene (reference sequence). This CDR3 contains 16 residues. The CDR3 nucleotides read TGTGCCAGCAGCTTAAGTAGCGGGACTAGCACAGATACGCAGTATTTT. The encoded protein is CASSLSSGTSTDTQYF. The full variable domain, with the rest looked up from reference TRBV7-9 and TRBJ2-3, is DTGVSQNPRHKITKRGQNVTFRCDPISEHNRLYWYRQTLGQGPEFLTYFQNEAQLEKSRLLSDRFSAERPKGSFSTLEIQRTEQGDSAMYLCASSLSSGTSTDTQYFGPGTRLTVL.

This clone has only one observation. The V gene is TRBV10-2, the J gene TRBJ1-3; D gene unclear. The CDR3 extends over 13 amino acids. From germline, CDR1 is WSHSY and CDR2 SAAADI. V lost 6 bases, J lost 3 bases, and 9 bases lay in between. The CDR3 sequence: CASSPKGGNTIYF. The CDR3 coding sequence is TGCGCCAGCAGCCCCAAGGGTGGAAACACCATATATTTT.

This clone has only one observation. Other DNA sequences of this sample code for an identical CDR3. The V gene is TRBV5-1, the J gene TRBJ2-7; D perhaps matches TRBD2 (5 bases). The germline V gene has CDR1 SGHRS and CDR2 YFSETQ. The CDR3 length is 14 residues. V dropped 1 base and J dropped 0 bases, with 8 bases sitting between them. The CDR3 DNA sequence: TGCGCCAGCAGCTTGACGGGAAGCTCCTACGAGCAGTACTTC. This gives the protein CASSLTGSSYEQYF.

A remark on this clone: Other DNA sequences from this sample encode an identical CDR3 as well. This chain uses TRBV7-2 with TRBJ2-7, with D possibly being TRBD1 or TRBD2 (6 bases each). The CDR3 has 15 residues. Germline V gene data show CDR1 as SGHTA and CDR2 as FQGNSA. Trimming removed 3 bases from V and 2 bases from J, with 14 bases in between. In DNA, the CDR3 is TGTGCCAGCAGCTTGGGGCGGGACACCCCCTACGAGCAGTACTTC. Translated: CASSLGRDTPYEQYF.

This clone has a handful of counts. The chain uses TRBV7-6 and TRBJ1-6, with a tentative D call TRBD1 (6 bases). V lost 5 bases and J 8 bases, leaving 16 bases between the germline ends. Germline lookup yields CDR1 SGHVS and CDR2 FNYEAQ. The CDR3 covers 15 residues. CDR3 region: CASSLQGAGDSPLHF. DNA of the CDR3: TGTGCCAGCAGCCTACAGGGCGCTGGGGATTCACCCCTCCACTTT.

This clone was counted once. The chain combines TRBV7-2 with TRBJ1-5; 9 positions agree with TRBD1. Germline values: CDR1 SGHTA, CDR2 FQGNSA. The V segment lost 4 bases and the J segment 4 bases; nucleotides outside the gene matches: 5. The CDR3 is 15 residues long. The CDR3 DNA sequence: TGTGCCAGCAGCTCGACGGACAGGGGAAATCAGCCCCAGCATTTT. It translates to CASSSTDRGNQPQHF.

The J gene is TRBJ1-1, the V gene TRBV6-6; D remains unclear. This CDR3 has 13 amino acids. V lost 11 bases to trimming and J lost 0 bases, with 13 bases between them. Germline CDR1 MNHNY, CDR2 SVGAGI (reference sequence). The CDR3 DNA follows: TGTGCCGCGCTACGGCCAATGAACACTGAAGCTTTCTTT. Translated, it gives CAALRPMNTEAFF.

As concerns this clone: This specimen includes other DNA sequences encoding the same CDR3. The chain carries TRBV2 and TRBJ2-7; 10 bases are a match to TRBD1. Per germline, CDR1 SNHLY and CDR2 FYNNEI. With 6 bases clipped from V and 3 bases from J, the junction kept 5 bases outside the gene matches. The CDR3 spans 14 residues. The CDR3 sequence is CASRRDRGLYEQYF. Here the CDR3 DNA reads TGTGCCAGCAGACGAGACAGGGGGCTCTACGAGCAGTACTTC.

The gene calls are TRBV21-1 and TRBJ2-7; no DNA check was done on the table's D call, TRBD2. TRBV21-1 is a listed pseudogene. This CDR3 contains 15 residues. The CDR3 loop is CAGSTSPVSGYEQYF. The CDR3 coding sequence is TGTGCCGGTTCTACCTCTCCGGTCAGCGGGTACGAGCAGTACTTC.

For the CDR3, the DNA is TGTGCCAGCAGTGAACAGGCTTCCATGAACACTGAAGCTTTCTTT. Translation gives CASSEQASMNTEAFF. The chain links TRBV2 to TRBJ1-1; D is unclear. From germline, CDR1 is SNHLY and CDR2 FYNNEI. The CDR3 runs to 15 residues. V was trimmed by 2 bases and J by 0 bases, leaving 10 bases between them.

The chain uses TRBV10-3 and TRBJ2-3, with D unresolved. The V gene lost 2 bases and the J gene lost 6 bases, with 3 bases spanning the gap. Looked up from germline, CDR1 is ENHRY and CDR2 is SYGVKD. The CDR3 is 11 amino acids. Here the CDR3 DNA reads TGTGCCATCAGTGAGCGGGATACGCAGTATTTT. It yields the protein CAISERDTQYF.

This clone was recorded only once. V usage is TRBV4-2 and J usage is TRBJ2-3; D call uncertain. The germline V gene encodes CDR1 LGHNA and CDR2 YNFKEQ. The CDR3 is 12 residues long. V dropped 5 bases and J dropped 2 bases, with 5 bases sitting between them. The CDR3 nucleotides are TGTGCCAGCAGCTATGACACAGATACGCAGTATTTT. Translated, it gives CASSYDTDTQYF.